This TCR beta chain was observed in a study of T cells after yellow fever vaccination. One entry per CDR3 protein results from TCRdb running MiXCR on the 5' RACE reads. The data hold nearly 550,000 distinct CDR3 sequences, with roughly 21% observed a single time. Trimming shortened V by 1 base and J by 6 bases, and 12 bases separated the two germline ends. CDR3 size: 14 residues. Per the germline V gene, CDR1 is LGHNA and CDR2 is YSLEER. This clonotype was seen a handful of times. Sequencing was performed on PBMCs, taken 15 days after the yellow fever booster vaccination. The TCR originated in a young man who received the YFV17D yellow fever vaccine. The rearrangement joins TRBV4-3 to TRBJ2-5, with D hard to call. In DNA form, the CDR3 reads TGCGCCAGCAGCCAAGTGGCCCGCACAAAGACCCAGTACTTC. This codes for CASSQVARTKTQYF.